These T cell receptor beta chains were read from a single sample in a study of blood T cell repertoires in COVID-19. The repertoire was sequenced with immunoSEQ multiplex PCR; TCRdb's copy has only in-frame clones and lacks some. The sample records more than 120,000 clones, about nine tenths being singletons. Specimen: peripheral blood. The source of these receptors is a human donor in a cohort sampled during active COVID-19. CDR3s leave out the opening cysteine and the closing phenylalanine or tryptophan. Fields, in order: D gene, V gene, CDR3 protein. D genes are given only for firm matches.

>.|TRBV7-9
ASSWGGSPYNSPLH
>TRBD1|TRBV5-1
ASSAGTANTEAF
>TRBD2|TRBV5-1
ASSLAPGGVSYNEQF
>.|TRBV3-1/TRBV3-2
ASSHFAGLPEQF
>TRBD2|TRBV11-2
ASSPWTSGSYNEQF
>.|TRBV12-1
ASRGYGTSGIPYEQY
>.|TRBV11-3
ASSFLTGSPLH
>TRBD1|TRBV19
ASSGTGESQPQH
>.|TRBV7-9
ASSFMGERNGYT
>.|TRBV27
ASSAAHAGYGYT
>.|TRBV7-9
ASSFPRNTEAF
>.|TRBV14
ASSRPGATNEKLF
>.|TRBV2
ASSVGRGNQPQH
>.|TRBV7-8
ASHNQGMEGYT
>TRBD2|TRBV4-2
ASSQVVAGREQY
>TRBD1|TRBV5-1
ASSPGQGFPGANVLT
>.|TRBV15
ATSRDWGREKAF
>.|TRBV7-9
ASSSPGEDIQY
>.|TRBV2
ASSALSRATGQPQH
>.|TRBV18
ASSLTLSRTEAF
>.|TRBV7-6
ASGGMDTQY
>TRBD1|TRBV3-1/TRBV3-2
ASGDRHTDTQY
>TRBD1|TRBV27
ASSPHAPSFSGTGNTEAF
>TRBD2|TRBV20-1
SASVPGGSYEQY
>.|TRBV9
ASSALRASNEQF
>.|TRBV25-1
ASNRGTDTQY
>.|TRBV30
AWSVMVSLEEKLF
>.|TRBV6-1
ASSEGLLTSTDTQY
>.|TRBV7-3
ASSLDRYNEQF
>.|TRBV5-8
ASSQDSYYEQY
>TRBD2|TRBV27
ASSLSGGLNTGELF
>TRBD2|TRBV7-2
ASSRGLAPETQY
>.|TRBV6-2/TRBV6-3
ASSYSWGVNTEAF
>.|TRBV5-6
ASSLNGQYNSPLH
>.|TRBV3-1/TRBV3-2
ASSQESYRAF
>TRBD1|TRBV5-1
ASSFGQGNSPLH
>TRBD1|TRBV27
ASTWDRGNSPLH
>.|TRBV19
ASSMYRGPNSPLH
>.|TRBV6-1
ASREGGYGYT
>.|TRBV7-2
ASSWERGNTIY
>TRBD1|TRBV27
ASWTGGVPSYEQY
>TRBD1|TRBV19
ASSPRGRSETQY
>TRBD1|TRBV6-5
ASSPDRVGGYT
>.|TRBV6-5
ASSYDRDSSTDTQY
>TRBD1|TRBV5-1
ASSPRVRQGASTEAF
>TRBD1|TRBV20-1
SASLGGSDKPQH
>.|TRBV7-3
ASSRDGRDTEAF
>.|TRBV5-6
ASRGDTDYGYT
>TRBD2|TRBV5-8
ASSLLPGTSGLSYNEQF
>.|TRBV18
ASSLGQAVYNEQF
>.|TRBV7-8
ASSLDQGEDSPLH
>.|TRBV10-3
AISEDMNTEAF
>TRBD1|TRBV5-4
ASSLGQGFYGYT
>.|TRBV4-2
ASSQGTWGGTDTQY